This T cell receptor beta chain originates from a study of T cell responses to AZD1222 COVID-19 vaccine. Looking at the study overall: Doses given second, at about 4 or about 12 weeks, were pooled.

This CDR3 is built from 14 residues. V was shortened by 0 bases and J by 5 bases, with 11 bases between the two germline ends. Germline values: CDR1 SGDLS, CDR2 YYNGEE. Comments on this clone: As yet, its antigen is unknown.

Study findings and constraints: Only 5 to 7 AZD1222 recipients tested seropositive at baseline. Nearly half of unique spike-specific TCRs reportedly avoided B.1.351 and B.1.1.7 mutated regions. Spike-specific TCR repertoires showed rising breadth and depth after two AZD1222 doses.

Sequencing was performed with immunoSEQ multiplex PCR; in TCRdb, only in-frame clones are kept and a portion is missing. This table has over 110,000 clones, 85% to 90% appearing once. This TCR was recovered from an adult in good health. The chain couples TRBV9 to TRBJ2-5; D gene unclear. The material sequenced was peripheral blood, taken on day 0 of AZD1222 vaccination. The chain's CDR3 is CASSVGVTGETQYF. Written as DNA, the CDR3 is TGTGCCAGCAGCGTAGGGGTGACCGGGGAGACCCAGTACTTC.